The sequence of this T cell receptor (beta chain) was determined in a study of prognosis after radiotherapy for stage I lung cancer (dated by TCRdb to 2020 to 2023). With regard to the full study: Between early 2018 and early 2019, fewer than 20 patients with stage I NSCLC were enrolled in Nanjing, China. Some 14 of the patients were found to have newly diagnosed primary stage I lung tumors, and roughly 5 were living with oligometastatic NSCLC after surgical resection of the primary tumor. Every patient was regarded as medically inoperable, because of comorbidities in more than 10 cases and refusal of surgery in about 7 cases. The cohort comprised 13 men and a handful of women with a median age of 74.5 years, ranging from about 53 to 85 years. On tumor histology, eleven to twelve patients had adenocarcinoma and several had squamous cell carcinoma. SBRT was delivered in 3 to 5 fractions with a biologically effective dose of at least 100 Gy, and image-guided IMRT or VMAT was used for delivery. No patient received concurrent therapy alongside SBRT. Distant metastases were developed by four of the 19 patients after SBRT, at a median of roughly 7 months, whereas no significant progression was observed in the other 15 patients. Peripheral blood TCR beta repertoires were profiled in stage I NSCLC patients before and after stereotactic body radiotherapy, and the repertoires were related to distant failure. The study sequenced around 38 blood samples from about 20 patients, one before and one after SBRT per patient.

Sequences SQVTM (CDR1) and ANQGSEA (CDR2) are obtained from the germline V gene. The CDR3 runs 11 amino acids, cysteine and phenylalanine included. Left in the record is the CDR3 DNA by itself, 33 bases read in frame from the first base. V gives up 6 bases and J gives up 0 bases, and the segment between their germline ends measures 5 bases. Two rounds of multiplex PCR were performed to amplify the TCR beta CDR3 region from genomic DNA. The first PCR round used primers specific to each TRBV and TRBJ gene, and the primer sequences were filed in Chinese patent CN105087789A. Universal primers were used in the second round of PCR. The Roche High Pure PCR Template Preparation Kit was used to extract genomic DNA from frozen PBMCs. The libraries underwent paired-end sequencing with 151 bp reads on an Illumina HiSeq 3000. On the authors' methods: CutAdapt was used to discard raw reads that did not contain the multiplex PCR primer sequences. Using PEAR, the high-quality paired reads were merged into contigs. TRB V, D and J gene segments were assigned to each contig with MiXCR by alignment to reference sequences. To remove sequencing errors, CDR3 sequences were clustered according to base quality and sequence similarity. Shannon entropy, normalized by the natural log of the productive TCR sequence number, served as the measure of diversity. To get clonality, Shannon entropy was divided by the natural log of the number of unique clonotypes, and that result was subtracted from one. Progression-free survival cut-offs for repertoire metrics were chosen using the Youden index of ROC curves, with analyses run in R 3.5.3. The public reads were run again by TCRdb, first through fastp at Q25 and then through MiXCR, and only productive beta chains were kept. Merged by CDR3 protein, the rows form single entries marked with the most common genes and DNA. It is TCRdb's table, rather than the study itself, that gives the V and J calls and clone size. The sample table contains around 30,000 distinct CDR3 sequences; only one count was recorded for less than 45% of them. Of the sample, roughly 17% falls within the top ten clones.

This clonotype showed up many times. It has no known antigen specificity. It has no much larger one-base neighbor in the sample; base qualities were not kept. All patients had node-negative disease on CT and PET/CT, and none had a history of other malignancies or had previously received chemotherapy or radiotherapy. Roughly 6.5 milliliters of peripheral venous blood were drawn into EDTA tubes at each of two time points. PBMCs were isolated by Ficoll-Paque Plus density-gradient centrifugation. Immediately after collection, samples were stored at -80 degrees C until analysis. Summary of the overall study and its limitations: All reported P values were unadjusted for multiple comparisons. TRBV and TRBJ usage frequencies reportedly varied with metastasis status, involving two V genes at baseline and some ten V and two J genes after SBRT. The study was limited by the small cohort and short follow-up, and independent validation of the study findings is required. After SBRT, the count of unique TCR clones dropped from a median of around 10,000 beforehand to nearly 7,000 afterward (Wilcoxon paired P=0.011). Post-SBRT Shannon entropy and its change from baseline were lower in patients who developed distant metastases; baseline Shannon entropy was not associated with metastases. No determination of tumor specificity was made for expanded TCR clones.

The sequence came from a donor aged 50 or older with non-small cell lung cancer. The chain joins TRBV29-1 to TRBJ1-1, with the D gene call left open. The material was PBMCs, obtained before or after stereotactic body radiation therapy (not recorded which). The DNA reads as follows: TGCAGCGTGGTCATGAACACTGAAGCTTTCTTT. This encodes CSVVMNTEAFF. The reference TRBV29-1 and TRBJ1-1 proteins fill in what lies around the CDR3, so the full variable domain reads SAVISQKPSRDICQRGTSLTIQCQVDSQVTMMFWYRQQPGQSLTLIATANQGSEATYESGFVIDKFPISRPNLTFSTLTVSNMSPEDSSIYLCSVVMNTEAFFGQGTRLTVV.